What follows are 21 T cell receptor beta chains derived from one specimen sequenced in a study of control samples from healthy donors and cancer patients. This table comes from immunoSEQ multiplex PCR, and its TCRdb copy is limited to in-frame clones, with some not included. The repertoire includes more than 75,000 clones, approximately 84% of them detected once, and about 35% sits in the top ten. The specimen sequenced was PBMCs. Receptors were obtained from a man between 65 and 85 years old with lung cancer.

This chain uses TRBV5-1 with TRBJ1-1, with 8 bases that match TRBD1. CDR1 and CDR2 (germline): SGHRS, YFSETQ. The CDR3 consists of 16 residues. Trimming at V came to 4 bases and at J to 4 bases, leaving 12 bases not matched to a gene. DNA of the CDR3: TGCGCCAGCAGCAACAGGACAGGGTGGTACAGCACTGAAGCTTTCTTT. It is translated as CASSNRTGWYSTEAFF.

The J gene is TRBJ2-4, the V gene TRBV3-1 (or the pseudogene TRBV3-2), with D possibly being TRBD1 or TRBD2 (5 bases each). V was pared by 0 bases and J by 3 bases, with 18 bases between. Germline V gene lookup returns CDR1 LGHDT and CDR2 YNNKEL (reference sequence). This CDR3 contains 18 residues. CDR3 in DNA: TGTGCCAGCAGCCAAGATCTCTCAATGGAGAGGGGCAAAAACATTCAGTACTTC. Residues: CASSQDLSMERGKNIQYF.

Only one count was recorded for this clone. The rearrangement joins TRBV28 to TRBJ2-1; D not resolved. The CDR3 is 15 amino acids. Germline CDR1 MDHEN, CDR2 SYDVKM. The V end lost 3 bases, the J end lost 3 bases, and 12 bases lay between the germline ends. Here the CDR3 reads CASSFGSPSYNEQFF. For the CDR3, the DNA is TGTGCCAGCAGTTTTGGGTCCCCAAGCTACAATGAGCAGTTCTTC.

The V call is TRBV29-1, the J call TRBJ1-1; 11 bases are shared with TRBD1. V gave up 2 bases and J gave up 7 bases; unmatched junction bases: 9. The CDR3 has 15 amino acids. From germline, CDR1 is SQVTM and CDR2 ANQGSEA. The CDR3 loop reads CSVELGTGGFLEAFF. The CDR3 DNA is TGCAGCGTTGAATTAGGGACAGGGGGTTTCCTTGAAGCTTTCTTT.

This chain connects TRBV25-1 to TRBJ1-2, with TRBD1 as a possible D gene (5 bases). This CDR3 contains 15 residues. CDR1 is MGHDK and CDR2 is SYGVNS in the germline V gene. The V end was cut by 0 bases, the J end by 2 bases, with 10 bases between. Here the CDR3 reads CASSEYGKGNYGYTF. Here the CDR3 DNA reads TGTGCCAGCAGTGAATATGGGAAGGGGAACTATGGCTACACCTTC.

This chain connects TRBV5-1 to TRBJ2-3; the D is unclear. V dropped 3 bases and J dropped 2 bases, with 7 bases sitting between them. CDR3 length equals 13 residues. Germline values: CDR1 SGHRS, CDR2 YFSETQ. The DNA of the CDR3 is TGCGCCAGCAGCTCCTTGCTCACAGATACGCAGTATTTT. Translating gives CASSSLLTDTQYF.

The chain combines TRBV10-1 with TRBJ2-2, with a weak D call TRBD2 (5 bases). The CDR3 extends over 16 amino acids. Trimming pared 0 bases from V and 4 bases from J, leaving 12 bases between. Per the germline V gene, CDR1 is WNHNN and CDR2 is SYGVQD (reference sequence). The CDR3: CASSESPGKRTGELFF. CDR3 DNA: TGCGCCAGCAGTGAGTCCCCGGGAAAACGCACCGGGGAGCTGTTTTTT.

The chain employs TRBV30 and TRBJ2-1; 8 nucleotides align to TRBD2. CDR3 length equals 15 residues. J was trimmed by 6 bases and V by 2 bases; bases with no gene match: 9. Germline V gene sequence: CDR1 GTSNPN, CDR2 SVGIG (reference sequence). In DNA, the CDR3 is TGTGCCTGGAGTCCATCACGGCGGGAGGCCAATGAGCAGTTCTTC. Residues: CAWSPSRREANEQFF. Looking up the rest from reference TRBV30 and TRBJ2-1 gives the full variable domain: SQTIHQWPATLVQPVGSPLSLECTVEGTSNPNLYWYRQAAGRGLQLLFYSVGIGQISSEVPQNLSASRPQDRQFILSSKKLLLSDSGFYLCAWSPSRREANEQFFGPGTRLTVL.

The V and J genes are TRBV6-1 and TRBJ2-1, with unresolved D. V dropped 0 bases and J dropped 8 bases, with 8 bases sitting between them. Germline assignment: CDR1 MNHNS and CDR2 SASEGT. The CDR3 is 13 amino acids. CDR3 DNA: TGTGCCAGCAGTGAAGCTTCGGCCGATGAGCAGTTCTTC. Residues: CASSEASADEQFF.

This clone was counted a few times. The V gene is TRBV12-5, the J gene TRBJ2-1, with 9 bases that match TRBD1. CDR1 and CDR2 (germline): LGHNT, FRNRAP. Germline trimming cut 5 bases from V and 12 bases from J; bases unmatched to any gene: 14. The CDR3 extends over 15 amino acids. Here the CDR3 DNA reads TGTGCTAGTGGTATTACAGGGGGCCCTAGGGAAGGGCAGTTCTTC. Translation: CASGITGGPREGQFF.

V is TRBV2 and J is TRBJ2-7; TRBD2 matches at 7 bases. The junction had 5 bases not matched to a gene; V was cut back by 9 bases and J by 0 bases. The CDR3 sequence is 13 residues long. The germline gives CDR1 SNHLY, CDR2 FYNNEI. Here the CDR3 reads CASEAGSSYEQYF. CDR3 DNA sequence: TGTGCCAGTGAAGCGGGGAGCTCCTACGAGCAGTACTTC. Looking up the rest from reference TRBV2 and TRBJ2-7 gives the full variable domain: EPEVTQTPSHQVTQMGQEVILRCVPISNHLYFYWYRQILGQKVEFLVSFYNNEISEKSEIFDDQFSVERPDGSNFTLKIRSTKLEDSAMYFCASEAGSSYEQYFGPGTRLTVT.

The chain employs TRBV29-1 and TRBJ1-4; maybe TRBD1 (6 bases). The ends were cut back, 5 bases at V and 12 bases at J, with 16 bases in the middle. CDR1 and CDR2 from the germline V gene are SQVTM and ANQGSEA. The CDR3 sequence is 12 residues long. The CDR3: CSVRGTGTQLFF. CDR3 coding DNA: TGCAGCGTTCGGGGGACCGGGACACAACTGTTTTTT.

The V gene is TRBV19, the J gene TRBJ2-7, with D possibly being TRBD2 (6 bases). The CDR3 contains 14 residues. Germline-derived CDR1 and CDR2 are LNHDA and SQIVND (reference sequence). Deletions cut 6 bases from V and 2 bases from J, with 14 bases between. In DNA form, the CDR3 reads TGTGCCAGTAGCGCCCGGGACTTAACCTACGAGCAGTACTTC. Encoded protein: CASSARDLTYEQYF.

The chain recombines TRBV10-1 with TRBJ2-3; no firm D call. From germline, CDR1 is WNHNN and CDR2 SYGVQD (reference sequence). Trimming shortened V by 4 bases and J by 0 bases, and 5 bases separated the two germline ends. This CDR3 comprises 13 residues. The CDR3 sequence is CASSVLSTDTQYF. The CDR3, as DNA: TGCGCCAGCAGTGTGTTGAGCACAGATACGCAGTATTTT.

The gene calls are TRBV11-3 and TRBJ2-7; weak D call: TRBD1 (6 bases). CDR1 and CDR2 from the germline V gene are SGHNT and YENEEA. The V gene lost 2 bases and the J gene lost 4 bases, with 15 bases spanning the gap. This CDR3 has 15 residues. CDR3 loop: CASSLSWWGRYEQYF. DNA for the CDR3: TGTGCCAGCAGCTTATCCTGGTGGGGGCGTTACGAGCAGTACTTC.

In nucleotides, the CDR3 is TGTGCCAGCAGCCGAGGGAGCGGGGGGCTGACCGGGGAGCTGTTTTTT. It is translated as CASSRGSGGLTGELFF. The rearrangement uses TRBV11-2 and TRBJ2-2, with 9 bases aligning to TRBD2. With 5 bases clipped from V and 5 bases from J, the junction kept 9 bases outside the gene matches. The CDR3 is 16 residues long. CDR1 is SGHAT, CDR2 FQNNGV, per germline.

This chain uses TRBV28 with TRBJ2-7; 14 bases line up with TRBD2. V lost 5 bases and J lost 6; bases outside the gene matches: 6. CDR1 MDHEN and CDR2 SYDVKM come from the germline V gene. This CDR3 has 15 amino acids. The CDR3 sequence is CASSAGLAGATEQYF. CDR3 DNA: TGTGCCAGCAGTGCGGGACTAGCGGGGGCTACCGAGCAGTACTTC.

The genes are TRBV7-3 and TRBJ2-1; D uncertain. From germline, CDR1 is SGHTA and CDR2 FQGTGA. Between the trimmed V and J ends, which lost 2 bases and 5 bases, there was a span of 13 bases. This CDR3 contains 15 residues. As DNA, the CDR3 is TGTGCCAGCAGCTTATTTGCCAGCCCGAACAATGAGCAGTTCTTC. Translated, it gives CASSLFASPNNEQFF.

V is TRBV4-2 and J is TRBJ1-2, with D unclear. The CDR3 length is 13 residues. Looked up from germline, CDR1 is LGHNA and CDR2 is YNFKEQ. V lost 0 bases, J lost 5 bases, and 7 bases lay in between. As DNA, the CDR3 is TGTGCCAGCAGCCAAGAGGGTAATTATGGCTACACCTTC. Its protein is CASSQEGNYGYTF.

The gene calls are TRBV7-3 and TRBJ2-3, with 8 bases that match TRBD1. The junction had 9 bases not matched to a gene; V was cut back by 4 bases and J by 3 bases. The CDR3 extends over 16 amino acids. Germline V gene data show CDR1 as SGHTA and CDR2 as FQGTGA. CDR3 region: CASSSQGAVGTDTQYF. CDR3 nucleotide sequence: TGTGCCAGCAGCTCTCAGGGGGCTGTTGGGACAGATACGCAGTATTTT.

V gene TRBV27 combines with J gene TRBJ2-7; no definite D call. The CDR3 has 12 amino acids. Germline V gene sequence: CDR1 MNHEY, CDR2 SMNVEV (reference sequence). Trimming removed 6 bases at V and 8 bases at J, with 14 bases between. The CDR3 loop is CASSNRASQQYF. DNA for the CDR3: TGTGCCAGCAGCAATCGGGCCTCCCAGCAGTACTTC.